Listed here are 8 T cell receptor beta chains from one sample, sequenced in a study of blood T cell repertoires in COVID-19. TCRdb keeps only in-frame clones here, not all; method: immunoSEQ multiplex PCR. The sample has more than 300,000 clones, about 92% seen once. The sample comprised PBMCs or T cells enriched from blood (not recorded which). The receptor set was obtained from a woman in her thirties who had recovered from COVID-19.

The rearrangement joins TRBV28 to TRBJ1-5; possible D gene TRBD1, 5 bases. V lost 6 bases, J lost 4 bases, and 13 bases lay in between. Germline V gene data show CDR1 as MDHEN and CDR2 as SYDVKM. The CDR3 is made up of 14 amino acids. The CDR3 spells CASSPWGSNQPQHF. CDR3 coding DNA: TGTGCCAGCAGCCCCTGGGGCTCAAATCAGCCCCAGCATTTT.

The chain uses TRBV7-3 and TRBJ2-1; 7 bases match TRBD2. The CDR3 totals 17 residues. From germline, CDR1 is SGHTA and CDR2 FQGTGA. The J segment lost 3 bases and the V segment lost 1 base, leaving 9 bases of the junction unmatched. Written as DNA, the CDR3 is TGTGCCAGCAGCTTAATTTCAGGACTAGGGCTCTACAATGAGCAGTTCTTC. The encoded protein is CASSLISGLGLYNEQFF.

V gene TRBV28 combines with J gene TRBJ2-7; D not resolved. The CDR3 contains 16 residues. Germline-derived CDR1 and CDR2 are MDHEN and SYDVKM. V was clipped by 6 bases and J by 0 bases, with 18 bases between them. The CDR3 region has the DNA TGTGCCAGCAGGTCCCAAGCGTCAAAAAGCTCCTACGAGCAGTACTTC. Its protein is CASRSQASKSSYEQYF.

The rearrangement links TRBV2 to TRBJ2-1; 9 bases agree with TRBD2. CDR3 length: 16 amino acids. Per the germline V gene, CDR1 is SNHLY and CDR2 is FYNNEI. Trimming removed 5 bases from V and 9 bases from J; junction bases left unmatched: 14. The CDR3 nucleotides read TGTGCCAGCAGTTCCCTCTCTAGCGGGGTCCGGGGTGAGCAGTTCTTC. It yields the protein CASSSLSSGVRGEQFF.

V usage is TRBV5-5 and J usage is TRBJ1-3; D unclear. The CDR3 covers 16 residues. V was pared by 0 bases and J by 0 bases, with 10 bases between. Germline-derived CDR1 and CDR2 are SGHKS and YYEKEE (reference sequence). The CDR3 loop is CASSLGLGISGNTIYF. For the CDR3, the DNA is TGTGCCAGCAGCTTGGGCCTCGGGATCTCTGGAAACACCATATATTTT.

This chain joins TRBV5-4 and TRBJ2-2; 7 bases align to TRBD2. The CDR3 runs to 17 residues. Germline V gives CDR1 SGHNT, CDR2 YYREEE (reference sequence). V was clipped by 0 bases and J by 6 bases; unmatched bases: 11. The CDR3: CASSLGTGGGEPGELFF. The CDR3 DNA reads as TGTGCCAGCAGCTTGGGGACTGGGGGGGGAGAACCCGGGGAGCTGTTTTTT. The whole variable domain, filled in from reference TRBV5-4 and TRBJ2-2, reads ETGVTQSPTHLIKTRGQQVTLRCSSQSGHNTVSWYQQALGQGPQFIFQYYREEENGRGNFPPRFSGLQFPNYSSELNVNALELDDSALYLCASSLGTGGGEPGELFFGEGSRLTVL.

This clone is a singleton in its sample. The chain combines TRBV19 with TRBJ1-4; 10 bases map to TRBD1. V gave up 5 bases and J gave up 0 bases; unmatched junction bases: 3. The CDR3 is 16 amino acids. Germline CDR1 LNHDA, CDR2 SQIVND (reference sequence). The CDR3 nucleotides are TGTGCCAGTAGTTCGACAGGGGGCGCAACTAATGAAAAACTGTTTTTT. Translated, it gives CASSSTGGATNEKLFF. Using reference TRBV19 and TRBJ1-4 for the parts outside the CDR3, the full variable domain is DGGITQSPKYLFRKEGQNVTLSCEQNLNHDAMYWYRQDPGQGLRLIYYSQIVNDFQKGDIAEGYSVSREKKESFPLTVTSAQKNPTAFYLCASSSTGGATNEKLFFGSGTQLSVL.

Comment on this clone: One end of the junction varies from germline; a read error may be responsible. The chain combines TRBV18 with TRBJ1-1; perhaps TRBD1 as D (5 bases). The CDR3 is 16 residues long. The germline V gene encodes CDR1 KGHSH and CDR2 LQKENI. This chain's CDR3 is CASSPPNRQTNTEAFF. CDR3 bases: TGTGCCAGCTCTCCACCGAATCGACAGACGAACACTGAAGCTTTCTTT.